One sample yielded the 30 T cell receptor beta chains listed below, sequenced in a study of cytomegalovirus exposure and HLA in healthy donors. 13 Jbeta primers and 60 Vbeta primers were used for the PCR. The method was immunoSEQ multiplex PCR; TCRdb's version includes in-frame clones alone and lacks a portion of them. The sample carries approximately 93,000 clones, around 84% recorded once. The material sequenced was PBMCs. The receptors derive from a middle-aged woman in good health and CMV-seronegative.

The gene calls are TRBV7-2 and TRBJ2-1; 13 nucleotides match TRBD2. Germline CDR1 reads SGHTA; CDR2 reads FQGNSA. The CDR3 covers 15 residues. The ends lost 6 bases at V and 6 bases at J; junction bases unmatched: 5. CDR3 protein: CASRVRLAGGNEQFF. Written as DNA, the CDR3 is TGTGCCAGCAGGGTTCGACTAGCGGGAGGCAATGAGCAGTTCTTC.

The chain is built from TRBV5-4 and TRBJ1-2, with no clear D. The CDR3 contains 14 residues. Trimming removed 1 base from V and 8 bases from J, with 15 bases in between. The V gene's germline CDR1 is SGHNT and CDR2 YYREEE (reference sequence). The CDR3 DNA sequence: TGTGCCAGCAGCTTGAACTCACCGACGGGGGGCTACACCTTC. It specifies CASSLNSPTGGYTF.

The chain recombines TRBV5-1 with TRBJ1-2; maybe TRBD1 (5 bases). The CDR3 has 13 amino acids. V was clipped by 1 base and J by 5 bases, with 9 bases between them. Germline V gene sequence: CDR1 SGHRS, CDR2 YFSETQ. The CDR3 sequence is CASSLSTGYGYTF. In nucleotides, the CDR3 is TGCGCCAGCAGCTTGTCTACAGGTTATGGCTACACCTTC.

In its sample, this clone was seen once. This sequence joins TRBV27 and TRBJ2-2, with unresolved D. CDR3 length: 15 amino acids. CDR1 MNHEY and CDR2 SMNVEV come from the germline V gene (reference sequence). Deletions cut 0 bases from V and 1 base from J, with 6 bases between. The CDR3 spells CASSLSPGNTGELFF. The CDR3 DNA reads as TGTGCCAGCAGTTTATCACCCGGGAACACCGGGGAGCTGTTTTTT.

The J gene is TRBJ1-1, the V gene TRBV5-1, with D perhaps matching TRBD1 (5 bases). V dropped 5 bases and J dropped 3 bases, with 17 bases sitting between them. Per germline, CDR1 SGHRS and CDR2 YFSETQ. The length of the CDR3 is 15 residues. CDR3 nucleotide sequence: TGCGCCAGCAGTCCTCGACTCGGGGGGGACACTGAAGCTTTCTTT. The encoded protein is CASSPRLGGDTEAFF.

The CDR3 protein is CAWSTQKGWNYGYTF. The CDR3, as DNA: TGTGCCTGGAGTACCCAGAAGGGGTGGAACTATGGCTACACCTTC. The V gene is TRBV30, the J gene TRBJ1-2, with a possible D match to TRBD1 (5 bases). V was trimmed by 2 bases and J by 2 bases, leaving 15 bases between them. The CDR3 is made up of 15 amino acids. The germline V gene encodes CDR1 GTSNPN and CDR2 SVGIG (reference sequence).

Only a few counts were recorded for this clone. The chain recombines TRBV4-3 with TRBJ1-1, with D possibly being TRBD1 (5 bases). The germline V and J ends were trimmed by 1 base and 1 base, with 13 bases remaining between them. This CDR3 spans 16 amino acids. Germline V gene lookup returns CDR1 LGHNA and CDR2 YSLEER. CDR3 protein: CASSQALGLQNTEAFF. As DNA, the CDR3 is TGCGCCAGCAGCCAAGCTTTGGGACTGCAGAACACTGAAGCTTTCTTT.

The chain couples TRBV2 to TRBJ1-1; D is uncertain. There are 11 residues in the CDR3. Trimming removed 0 bases at V and 10 bases at J, with 6 bases between. Germline lookup yields CDR1 SNHLY and CDR2 FYNNEI. The chain's CDR3 is CASSEAFPAFF. CDR3 bases: TGTGCCAGCAGTGAAGCCTTCCCAGCTTTCTTT.

The chain uses TRBV2 and TRBJ2-7; a weak D match, TRBD1 (6 bases). CDR1 is SNHLY, CDR2 FYNNEI, per germline. CDR3 length: 15 amino acids. V was shortened by 5 bases and J by 1 base, with 15 bases between the two germline ends. The CDR3 sequence is CASSQEMDSSYEQYF. Here the CDR3 DNA reads TGTGCCAGCAGTCAAGAGATGGACAGTTCCTACGAGCAGTACTTC. Supplemented by reference TRBV2 and TRBJ2-7, the full variable domain reads EPEVTQTPSHQVTQMGQEVILRCVPISNHLYFYWYRQILGQKVEFLVSFYNNEISEKSEIFDDQFSVERPDGSNFTLKIRSTKLEDSAMYFCASSQEMDSSYEQYFGPGTRLTVT.

The chain has TRBV29-1 and TRBJ2-7, with D possibly TRBD1 on 5 matching bases. The ends were cut back, 4 bases at V and 2 bases at J, with 18 bases in the middle. The CDR3 has 15 amino acids. Germline values: CDR1 SQVTM, CDR2 ANQGSEA. This CDR3 reads CSVGVRAGKPYEQYF. DNA of the CDR3: TGCAGCGTTGGGGTCAGGGCAGGAAAGCCCTACGAGCAGTACTTC.

This clone turned up a few times. The chain has TRBV5-1 and TRBJ2-2, with D possibly matching TRBD2 (6 bases). The V end was cut by 0 bases, the J end by 0 bases, with 6 bases between. The CDR3 extends over 15 amino acids. Looked up from germline, CDR1 is SGHRS and CDR2 is YFSETQ. This CDR3 reads CASSLAGANTGELFF. CDR3 in DNA: TGCGCCAGCAGCTTGGCGGGGGCGAACACCGGGGAGCTGTTTTTT.

The rearrangement joins TRBV15 to TRBJ2-2; 7 bases match TRBD1. There are 15 residues in the CDR3. From germline, CDR1 is LNHNV and CDR2 YYDKDF (reference sequence). With 0 bases clipped from V and 5 bases from J, the junction kept 3 bases outside the gene matches. The DNA for the CDR3 is TGTGCCACCAGCAGAGATCGCAGGGGGACCGGGGAGCTGTTTTTT. Translation: CATSRDRRGTGELFF.

CDR3 loop: CASSPLGQSTDTQYF. The CDR3 DNA sequence: TGTGCCAGCTCACCATTAGGACAGAGCACAGATACGCAGTATTTT. The chain combines TRBV18 with TRBJ2-3; D is perhaps TRBD1 (6 bases). The V gene lost 2 bases and the J gene lost 0 bases, with 9 bases spanning the gap. Germline V gene sequence: CDR1 KGHSH, CDR2 LQKENI. The length of the CDR3 is 15 residues.

The chain has TRBV19 and TRBJ1-3; D ambiguous. The CDR3 sequence is 13 residues long. Germline-derived CDR1 and CDR2 are LNHDA and SQIVND (reference sequence). Trimming removed 5 bases from V and 0 bases from J, with 5 bases in between. The CDR3 sequence: CASSYSSGNTIYF. The DNA of the CDR3 is TGTGCCAGTAGTTACAGCTCTGGAAACACCATATATTTT. The whole variable domain, filled in from reference TRBV19 and TRBJ1-3, reads DGGITQSPKYLFRKEGQNVTLSCEQNLNHDAMYWYRQDPGQGLRLIYYSQIVNDFQKGDIAEGYSVSREKKESFPLTVTSAQKNPTAFYLCASSYSSGNTIYFGEGSWLTVV.

The chain combines TRBV11-2 with TRBJ1-2; TRBD1 is a possible D gene (6 bases). V lost 5 bases and J 7 bases, leaving 17 bases between the germline ends. Germline CDR1 and CDR2: SGHAT and FQNNGV. This CDR3 has 14 residues. The chain's CDR3 is CASSLGALKRGYTF. The CDR3 coding sequence is TGTGCCAGCAGCCTGGGGGCTCTAAAACGTGGCTACACCTTC.

This clone was seen a few times. The chain has TRBV5-1 and TRBJ2-1; 8 nucleotides align to TRBD1. V lost 2 bases and J lost 9; bases outside the gene matches: 10. Germline V gene data show CDR1 as SGHRS and CDR2 as YFSETQ. This CDR3 spans 15 amino acids. CDR3: CASSFTQDRASEQFF. Written as DNA, the CDR3 is TGCGCCAGCAGCTTTACCCAGGACAGGGCCTCTGAGCAGTTCTTC.

This clone appeared a few times. Other DNA sequences from this sample encode an identical CDR3 as well. The chain joins TRBV27 to TRBJ2-5; D not resolved. Trimming cost V 4 bases and J 4 bases, with 10 bases left between them. The germline gives CDR1 MNHEY, CDR2 SMNVEV (reference sequence). The CDR3 spans 13 residues. CDR3 bases: TGTGCCAGCAGTTCGCCCCGCGGAGAGACCCAGTACTTC. Translation gives CASSSPRGETQYF.

V is TRBV9 and J is TRBJ2-7; D is ambiguous. CDR1 and CDR2 (germline): SGDLS, YYNGEE. Deletions cut 0 bases from V and 0 bases from J, with 7 bases between. The CDR3 sequence is 14 residues long. CDR3 nucleotide sequence: TGTGCCAGCAGCGTAGGTTTCAGCTCCTACGAGCAGTACTTC. Its protein product is CASSVGFSSYEQYF.

A few counts support this clone. The chain joins TRBV2 to TRBJ2-6, with TRBD1 as a possible D gene (5 bases). The CDR3 covers 15 residues. The V end lost 5 bases, the J end lost 2 bases, and 10 bases lay between the germline ends. Per germline, CDR1 SNHLY and CDR2 FYNNEI. The CDR3 is CASSFAGTGANVLTF. CDR3 nucleotides: TGTGCCAGCAGTTTTGCAGGGACTGGGGCCAACGTCCTGACTTTC.

This chain uses TRBV27 with TRBJ2-7; tentative D call: TRBD2 (6 bases). Trimming removed 7 bases from V and 1 base from J, with 17 bases in between. This CDR3 is built from 15 residues. Germline V gene data show CDR1 as MNHEY and CDR2 as SMNVEV (reference sequence). The CDR3 DNA sequence: TGTGCCAGCACACGGGACTCGCGGCGGTCCTACGAGCAGTACTTC. It is translated as CASTRDSRRSYEQYF.

V and J are TRBV5-4 and TRBJ2-5; D possibly corresponds to TRBD1 (5 bases). The J call may be in error: the DNA end matches TRBJ2-7 better. CDR3 length equals 15 residues. Germline values: CDR1 SGHNT, CDR2 YYREEE (reference sequence). The CDR3 here is CASSTPQGRSYEQYF. DNA of the CDR3: TGTGCCAGCAGCACACCCCAGGGCCGCTCCTACGAGCAGTACTTC.

This chain joins TRBV20-1 and TRBJ2-1, with D possibly TRBD2 on 6 matching bases. V lost 7 bases to trimming and J lost 5 bases, with 9 bases between them. The CDR3 sequence is 11 residues long. In germline, CDR1 is DFQATT, CDR2 SNEGSKA (reference sequence). The chain's CDR3 is CSEGRNNEQFF. In DNA, the CDR3 is TGCAGTGAAGGGAGGAACAATGAGCAGTTCTTC.

This clone was recorded a few times. V is TRBV5-6 and J is TRBJ1-1; D might be TRBD1 (6 bases). V was cut by 4 bases and J by 5 bases, with 12 bases left in between. Per the germline V gene, CDR1 is SGHDT and CDR2 is YYEEEE. CDR3 length: 13 residues. The CDR3 DNA sequence: TGTGCCAGCAGCCTTACAGGGTTAACTGAAGCTTTCTTT. It translates to CASSLTGLTEAFF.

About this clone itself: The germline gene is not matched at one end of the junction; a read error may be the cause. The sample holds other DNA sequences that translate to the same CDR3. The chain couples TRBV27 to TRBJ1-2; D not certain. Germline V CDR1 and CDR2: MNHEY, SMNVEV (reference sequence). This CDR3 contains 12 residues. CDR3 loop: CASRKRVGGYTF. DNA for the CDR3: TGTGCCAGCAGGAAGCGGGTTGGCGGCTACACCTTT.

This clone was seen once. The chain employs TRBV4-1 and TRBJ1-2, with D possibly TRBD1 on 5 matching bases. V lost 0 bases and J 6 bases, leaving 23 bases between the germline ends. The CDR3 runs to 18 residues. Germline CDR1 reads MGHRA; CDR2 reads YSYEKL. This CDR3 reads CASSQETQPGGTQHGYTF. In nucleotides, the CDR3 is TGCGCCAGCAGCCAAGAAACCCAACCGGGGGGGACTCAACATGGCTACACCTTC.

CDR3 sequence: CASREGLAGGEETQYF. The CDR3 DNA reads as TGTGCCAGCAGGGAAGGACTAGCGGGAGGGGAAGAGACCCAGTACTTC. The chain uses TRBV28 and TRBJ2-5; the match to TRBD2 covers 15 bases. This CDR3 region has 16 residues. Germline values: CDR1 MDHEN, CDR2 SYDVKM. The ends lost 6 bases at V and 3 bases at J; junction bases unmatched: 5.

The chain has TRBV25-1 and TRBJ2-7; the D gene is possibly TRBD2 (6 bases). The CDR3 contains 14 residues. Trimming shortened V by 5 bases and J by 0 bases, and 11 bases separated the two germline ends. Germline values: CDR1 MGHDK, CDR2 SYGVNS. This chain's CDR3 is CASSFGGSSYEQYF. CDR3 in DNA: TGTGCCAGCAGTTTCGGGGGAAGCTCCTACGAGCAGTACTTC.

Comments on this clone: The junction departs from the called germline gene at one end, perhaps through a read error. The chain combines TRBV7-9 with TRBJ1-2; TRBD1 agrees at 8 bases. The CDR3 sequence is 13 residues long. Germline V lookup: CDR1 SEHNR, CDR2 FQNEAQ (reference sequence). The DNA of the CDR3 is TGTTCCAGCAGCTTAGGACAGGGAAGTGGTGGGACCTTC. It encodes CSSSLGQGSGGTF.

V is TRBV29-1 and J is TRBJ2-2; D possibly corresponds to TRBD1 (6 bases). The CDR3 has 15 amino acids. V lost 5 bases, J lost 0 bases, and 13 bases lay in between. Germline V gene data show CDR1 as SQVTM and CDR2 as ANQGSEA. CDR3 residues: CSVKGDNTNTGELFF. For the CDR3, the DNA is TGCAGCGTTAAGGGGGACAACACGAACACCGGGGAGCTGTTTTTT.

The V gene is TRBV7-9, the J gene TRBJ1-1; D gene uncertain. Germline values: CDR1 SEHNR, CDR2 FQNEAQ (reference sequence). The CDR3 has 12 residues. V lost 3 bases and J lost 7, with 9 bases in between. CDR3 nucleotides: TGTGCCAGCAGCTTCGCGGGAGGTGAAGCTTTCTTT. This gives the protein CASSFAGGEAFF.